These 23 T cell receptor beta chains were sequenced from one sample in a study of Graves' ophthalmopathy and Graves' hyperthyroidism. RNA transcripts provided the template for amplifying TCR beta CDR3 regions. An opening RT-PCR round employed HTBI primers and preceded a second-round multiplex PCR. MiXCR, applied by TCRdb to the multiplex PCR reads, yields one record per CDR3 protein. The data show 350,000 to 400,000 distinct CDR3 sequences, 15% seen once. Sequences were obtained from peripheral blood. Receptors originate from a woman between 18 and 30 years old with stable Graves' hyperthyroidism.

This clonotype was seen a few times. V and J are TRBV7-2 and TRBJ1-3; D is uncertain. This CDR3 is built from 15 residues. The germline CDR1 and CDR2 sequences are SGHTA and FQGNSA. V lost 5 bases to trimming and J lost 2 bases, with 13 bases between them. CDR3 loop: CASSLDAVPGNTIYF. As DNA, the CDR3 is TGTGCCAGCAGCCTAGACGCAGTGCCTGGAAACACCATATATTTT.

This clonotype was recorded at least ten times. The chain uses TRBV6-1 and TRBJ1-1, with no clear D. Per the germline V gene, CDR1 is MNHNS and CDR2 is SASEGT. The CDR3 has 13 residues. V gave up 7 bases and J gave up 0 bases, with 9 bases separating them. The CDR3 nucleotides are TGTGCCAGCAAGGGCAGTATGAACACTGAAGCTTTCTTT. This gives the protein CASKGSMNTEAFF.

This clonotype was seen ten or more times. The chain is built from TRBV27 and TRBJ1-1; D is ambiguous. The CDR3 has 13 amino acids. The germline CDR1 and CDR2 sequences are MNHEY and SMNVEV (reference sequence). The V end lost 5 bases, the J end lost 0 bases, and 7 bases lay between the germline ends. The CDR3 bases are TGTGCCAGCAGTCTACGCCTGAACACTGAAGCTTTCTTT. Its translation is CASSLRLNTEAFF.

The sample holds many counts of this clonotype. J is TRBJ1-2 and V is TRBV27, with 11 bases lining up with TRBD1. The CDR3 extends over 17 amino acids. V shed 5 bases and J 3 bases; nucleotides not matched to a gene: 11. The germline CDR1 and CDR2 sequences are MNHEY and SMNVEV (reference sequence). CDR3 coding DNA: TGTGCCAGCAGTCCGCCAAGGACAGGGGGCGCCGACTATGGCTACACCTTC. It yields the protein CASSPPRTGGADYGYTF.

At least ten counts were recorded for this clonotype. The chain links TRBV6-5 to TRBJ2-7; 8 nucleotides agree with TRBD1. The CDR3 has 15 residues. Germline CDR1 and CDR2: MNHEY and SVGAGI. V lost 2 bases, J lost 3 bases, and 6 bases stayed unmatched. The CDR3 coding sequence is TGTGCCAGCAGTTACATGACAGGGGCTTTCTACGAGCAGTACTTC. Translation: CASSYMTGAFYEQYF.

The sample holds many counts of this clonotype. This rearrangement joins TRBV6-1 to TRBJ2-5, with a tentative D call TRBD1 (6 bases). This CDR3 has 17 amino acids. The V end was cut by 3 bases, the J end by 5 bases, with 22 bases between. Germline CDR1 and CDR2: MNHNS and SASEGT. In DNA, the CDR3 is TGTGCCAGCAGTGACTTAAACTTTGGACAGAAGGACGAGACCCAGTACTTC. Translation gives CASSDLNFGQKDETQYF.

This clonotype was seen at least ten times. V gene TRBV19 combines with J gene TRBJ1-1; 7 bases are a match to TRBD1. Germline CDR1 and CDR2: LNHDA and SQIVND (reference sequence). V was clipped by 6 bases and J by 2 bases; unmatched bases: 3. This CDR3 region has 13 residues. The chain's CDR3 is CASRNRGNTEAFF. The CDR3 DNA is TGTGCCAGTAGAAACAGGGGTAACACTGAAGCTTTCTTT.

This clonotype was counted at least ten times. V gene TRBV7-3 combines with J gene TRBJ2-7; 9 bases match TRBD1. From germline, CDR1 is SGHTA and CDR2 FQGTGA. The J segment lost 5 bases and the V segment lost 5 bases, leaving 7 bases of the junction unmatched. CDR3 length: 14 amino acids. The CDR3 is CASSRGTGSNEQYF. The CDR3 nucleotides are TGTGCCAGCAGCCGCGGGACAGGGTCCAACGAGCAGTACTTC.

There are a few counts of this clonotype. This chain uses TRBV12-3 or TRBV12-4 with TRBJ1-4; D possibly corresponds to TRBD1 (6 bases). V was pared by 4 bases and J by 8 bases, with 20 bases between. The CDR3 is made up of 16 amino acids. The CDR3, as DNA: TGTGCCAGCAGTTCTGAAGGGGGGGGTATAATCGAAAAACTGTTTTTT. Protein sequence: CASSSEGGGIIEKLFF.

In regard to this clonotype: The junction and the germline gene differ at one end; a read error may be behind it. V is TRBV25-1 and J is TRBJ2-5, with D tentatively TRBD2 (6 bases). The V gene's germline CDR1 is MGHDK and CDR2 SYGVNS. This CDR3 has 14 amino acids. CDR3 region: CVSTGSERRKTQYF. DNA for the CDR3: TGTGTCAGCACCGGGAGTGAGCGGAGGAAGACCCAGTACTTC.

This clonotype was seen ten or more times. The rearrangement joins TRBV6-5 to TRBJ1-3; 8 positions match TRBD1. The germline gives CDR1 MNHEY, CDR2 SVGAGI. The CDR3 consists of 16 residues. The V gene end was trimmed by 2 bases and the J gene end by 1 base; junction bases not matched to a gene: 4. CDR3 DNA sequence: TGTGCCAGCAGTTACGTAGGACAGGGATCTGGAAACACCATATATTTT. Residues: CASSYVGQGSGNTIYF.

This clonotype was picked up many times. Here the CDR3 reads CASNLGQAEETQYF. In nucleotides, the CDR3 is TGTGCCAGCAACTTAGGACAAGCCGAAGAGACCCAGTACTTC. J is TRBJ2-5 and V is TRBV27; TRBD1 might be the D (5 bases). The germline V gene has CDR1 MNHEY and CDR2 SMNVEV (reference sequence). The CDR3 has 14 amino acids. V was trimmed by 7 bases and J by 3 bases, leaving 15 bases between them.

This chain connects TRBV4-1 to TRBJ2-7; TRBD1 matches 7 bases. V gave up 5 bases and J gave up 3 bases; unmatched junction bases: 7. Germline lookup yields CDR1 MGHRA and CDR2 YSYEKL. The CDR3 totals 14 residues. The CDR3 loop is CASSKGAPLYEQYF. DNA of the CDR3: TGCGCCAGCAGCAAGGGGGCTCCCCTCTACGAGCAGTACTTC.

This clonotype came up many times. The chain is built from TRBV5-1 and TRBJ2-7; maybe TRBD1 (5 bases). Trimming removed 5 bases at V and 3 bases at J, with 12 bases between. Germline V gene sequence: CDR1 SGHRS, CDR2 YFSETQ. CDR3 length equals 13 residues. CDR3 amino acids: CASSSPTDYEQYF. The CDR3 DNA sequence: TGCGCCAGCAGTTCTCCGACAGACTACGAGCAGTACTTC. Looking up the rest from reference TRBV5-1 and TRBJ2-7 gives the full variable domain: KAGVTQTPRYLIKTRGQQVTLSCSPISGHRSVSWYQQTPGQGLQFLFEYFSETQRNKGNFPGRFSGRQFSNSRSEMNVSTLELGDSALYLCASSSPTDYEQYFGPGTRLTVT.

This clonotype was seen repeatedly, ten times or more. The DNA for the CDR3 is TGCAGTGCTAGACCCCGGGACAGGTTCTACGAGCAGTACTTC. It is translated as CSARPRDRFYEQYF. The chain uses TRBV20-1 and TRBJ2-7, with TRBD1 identical over 8 bases. The V gene's germline CDR1 is DFQATT and CDR2 SNEGSKA (reference sequence). The CDR3 loop spans 14 amino acids. With 2 bases clipped from V and 3 bases from J, the junction kept 6 bases outside the gene matches.

This clonotype has ten or more counts. The chain links TRBV24-1 to TRBJ1-2; D uncertain. The CDR3 is 14 residues long. Trimming took 1 base from V and 2 from J, leaving 7 bases between them. Looked up from germline, CDR1 is KGHDR and CDR2 is SFDVKD. Written as DNA, the CDR3 is TGTGCCACCAGTGATTTTGGGAGGAACTATGGCTACACCTTC. It is translated as CATSDFGRNYGYTF.

The chain links TRBV12-3 or TRBV12-4 to TRBJ1-1, with D possibly being TRBD1 (5 bases). The V gene lost 5 bases and the J gene lost 0 bases, with 13 bases spanning the gap. This CDR3 has 15 residues. In nucleotides, the CDR3 is TGTGCCAGCAGTCCCGAGGGGACGCTGAACACTGAAGCTTTCTTT. Translating gives CASSPEGTLNTEAFF.

There are many counts of this clonotype. The V call is TRBV19, the J call TRBJ2-7, with a possible D match to TRBD1 (5 bases). The V gene's germline CDR1 is LNHDA and CDR2 SQIVND (reference sequence). The germline V and J ends were trimmed by 5 bases and 4 bases, with 15 bases remaining between them. The CDR3 extends over 14 amino acids. CDR3 amino acids: CASSLTVFGYEQYF. Here the CDR3 DNA reads TGTGCCAGTAGTCTGACAGTATTCGGATACGAGCAGTACTTC.

This clonotype was detected many times. The chain combines TRBV11-2 with TRBJ1-2; D remains unclear. This CDR3 region has 13 residues. Per the germline V gene, CDR1 is SGHAT and CDR2 is FQNNGV. V was shortened by 6 bases and J by 3 bases, with 11 bases between the two germline ends. DNA for the CDR3: TGTGCCAGCAGTCCGCGAAGGGACTATGGCTACACCTTC. This translates into CASSPRRDYGYTF.

In its sample, this clonotype was seen many times. The V call is TRBV10-3, the J call TRBJ1-1, with D hard to call. The V and J ends lost 2 bases and 4 bases respectively, with 14 bases between them. The CDR3 totals 15 residues. Germline assignment: CDR1 ENHRY and CDR2 SYGVKD. Written as DNA, the CDR3 is TGTGCCATCAGTGAGGCTGATCCTAGGGCCACTGAAGCTTTCTTT. Its translation is CAISEADPRATEAFF.

This clonotype was counted many times. The CDR3, as DNA: TGTGCCAGCAGTTTAAGACAGCATAACTATGGCTACACCTTC. Protein product: CASSLRQHNYGYTF. V is TRBV12-3 or TRBV12-4 and J is TRBJ1-2; D perhaps matches TRBD1 (5 bases). The CDR3 has 14 amino acids. Trimming removed 2 bases from V and 1 base from J, with 8 bases in between.

This clonotype showed up many times. This sequence joins TRBV27 and TRBJ2-5, with a tentative D call TRBD1 (7 bases). The length of the CDR3 is 15 residues. The germline V gene has CDR1 MNHEY and CDR2 SMNVEV (reference sequence). The V and J ends lost 5 bases and 4 bases respectively, with 17 bases between them. The DNA of the CDR3 is TGTGCCAGCAGTCCGGGGCAGGGGGGTGGAGAGACCCAGTACTTC. Its protein product is CASSPGQGGGETQYF.

This clonotype was recorded at least ten times. The chain joins TRBV12-3 or TRBV12-4 to TRBJ1-1, with unresolved D. Trimming took 2 bases from V and 11 from J, leaving 9 bases between them. This CDR3 is built from 11 residues. CDR3 bases: TGTGCCAGCAGTTTAACACTGAAGGCTTTCTTT. Amino acids: CASSLTLKAFF.